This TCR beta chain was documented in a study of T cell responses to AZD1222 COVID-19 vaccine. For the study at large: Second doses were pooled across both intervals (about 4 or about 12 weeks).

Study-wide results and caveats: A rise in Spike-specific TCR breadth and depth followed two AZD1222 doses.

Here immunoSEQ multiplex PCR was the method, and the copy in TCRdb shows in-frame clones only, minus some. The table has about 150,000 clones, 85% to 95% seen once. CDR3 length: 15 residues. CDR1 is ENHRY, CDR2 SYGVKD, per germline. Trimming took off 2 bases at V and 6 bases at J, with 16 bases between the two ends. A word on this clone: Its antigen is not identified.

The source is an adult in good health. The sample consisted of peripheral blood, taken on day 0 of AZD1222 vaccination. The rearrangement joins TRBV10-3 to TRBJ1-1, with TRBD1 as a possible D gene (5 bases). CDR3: CAISEPDSGGAEAFF. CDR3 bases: TGTGCCATCAGTGAGCCGGATTCTGGGGGGGCTGAAGCTTTCTTT.